This T cell receptor beta chain was obtained from a study of T cells in Graves' hyperthyroidism and ophthalmopathy. RNA transcripts served as the template for amplifying TCR beta CDR3 regions. The study used the HTBI primer set for a first-round RT-PCR of the TCR CDR3. TCRdb recomputed calls from the multiplex PCR reads with MiXCR, one row per CDR3 protein. The data contain approximately 690,000 distinct CDR3 sequences, around 20% of them singletons. With 0 bases clipped from V and 3 bases from J, the junction kept 8 bases outside the gene matches. Germline V gives CDR1 DFQATT, CDR2 SNEGSKA (reference sequence). CDR3 length equals 17 residues. Turning to this clonotype: Antigen unknown.

Isolation of PBMCs was performed on 8 to 10 ml fresh peripheral blood. Study outcomes and limitations: The majority of expanded thyroid clonotypes above 0.001 also appeared in blood.

The sequence was collected from a man younger than 45 with Graves' ophthalmopathy. V and J are TRBV20-1 and TRBJ2-7; 13 bases align to TRBD2. Sequencing used blood. CDR3 nucleotides: TGCAGTGCTAGAGAGGTGCGGACTAGCGGGAGAATCTACGAGCAGTACTTC. This translates into CSAREVRTSGRIYEQYF.